What follows is one T cell receptor (beta chain) and its context. Its antigen is not identified. The source of the sample is a study of Ad26.COV2.S vaccination and SARS-CoV-2 variants. For the study at large: Recipients of Ad26.COV2.S got it intramuscularly, once or twice 56 days apart. Study-wide results and caveats: Spike-specific TCR breadth ran higher among vaccine recipients than placebo recipients. Assessments of TCR breadth and depth may have underestimated the total T cell responses.

Treatment of the sample: over 15 received Ad26.COV2.S at low or high dose, single or two shots; several received placebo; per-sample allocation not given. The samples date from day 63 after the first vaccine or placebo injection. An 18-55-year-old adult in Boston served as donor. Profiling relied on immunoSEQ multiplex PCR, and the TCRdb table lists in-frame clones only, not all of them. The table has about 460,000 clones, about nine tenths seen once. Sample: peripheral blood, taken in a trial of Ad26.COV2.S vaccine versus placebo. The clonotype was recovered from a person aged 18-65 years who received the Ad26.COV2.S COVID-19 vaccine or a placebo.

The CDR3: CASSPLSQGRTEAFF. DNA for the CDR3: TGTGCCAGCTCACCACTTTCCCAGGGGCGCACTGAAGCTTTCTTT. The chain uses TRBV18 and TRBJ1-1, with D tentatively TRBD1 (6 bases). The CDR3 extends over 15 amino acids. The germline CDR1 and CDR2 sequences are KGHSH and LQKENI. V lost 1 base to trimming and J lost 4 bases, with 13 bases between them.